The clone carrying this TCR beta chain turned up a few times. The antigen is undetermined. This entry comes from a study of T-cell memory formation after mild COVID-19. Whole-study results and caveats: Clones that got smaller from day 15 to 85 had even CD4/CD8, while clones growing later tipped toward CD4+.

TCRdb passed the 5' RACE reads through MiXCR, listing each CDR3 protein once. The sample includes 150,000 to 200,000 distinct CDR3 sequences, around 15% of them seen just once. Input material: PBMCs or a T cell subset sorted from them (not recorded which). This receptor was taken from an adult woman who had mild COVID-19 (a few samples of this study predate the infection). Cell type and time point are not known.

CDR3 DNA: TGCAGTGCTCTGGACGGCGGTAATCAGCCCCAGCATTTT. Protein: CSALDGGNQPQHF. This rearrangement joins TRBV20-1 to TRBJ1-5; D call uncertain. With 5 bases removed from V and 4 bases from J, the gap between germline ends came to 12 bases. Germline CDR1 reads DFQATT; CDR2 reads SNEGSKA (reference sequence). CDR3 length equals 13 residues.